The 22 T cell receptor beta chains reported below all come from one sample, sequenced in a study of T cell clones after liver transplantation. The repertoire was sequenced with immunoSEQ multiplex PCR; TCRdb's copy has only in-frame clones and lacks some. The table records fewer than 80,000 clones, approximately 80% of them present only once. This sample comprised CD4+ T cells from blood, obtained about 50 months after liver transplant. These receptors all come from a human patient who received a liver transplant. Some of the T cells might come from the graft donor.

V and J are TRBV6-5 and TRBJ1-2, with 10 bases aligning to TRBD1. V was clipped by 5 bases and J by 8 bases; unmatched bases: 11. The CDR3 sequence is 15 residues long. The germline CDR1 and CDR2 sequences are MNHEY and SVGAGI. CDR3 coding DNA: TGTGCCAGCAGTCAGGGACAGGGGCGGGCTAGGGGCTACACCTTC. Translating gives CASSQGQGRARGYTF.

The chain uses TRBV6-1 and TRBJ1-6, with D unclear. The V end was cut by 7 bases, the J end by 6 bases, with 13 bases between. CDR3 size: 14 residues. Germline CDR1 MNHNS, CDR2 SASEGT. The CDR3 here is CASTTGLSNSPLHF. DNA of the CDR3: TGTGCCAGCACCACCGGACTGAGTAATTCACCCCTCCACTTT.

This sequence joins TRBV5-4 and TRBJ2-1; 14 bases are shared with TRBD2. CDR1 and CDR2 (germline): SGHNT, YYREEE (reference sequence). The trim removed 4 bases at V and 3 bases at J, leaving 3 bases unmatched. CDR3 length: 16 amino acids. CDR3 sequence: CASSPTSGGGYNEQFF. The DNA for the CDR3 is TGTGCCAGCAGCCCGACTAGCGGGGGGGGCTACAATGAGCAGTTCTTC.

A word on this clone: One end of the junction is discordant with germline, which a read error may explain. The J gene is TRBJ2-7, the V gene TRBV5-4; TRBD2 agrees at 7 bases. Germline V gene sequence: CDR1 SGHNT, CDR2 YYREEE (reference sequence). CDR3 length: 13 residues. The CDR3: CATSGVPSYEQYF. The CDR3 region has the DNA TGTGCCACCAGCGGGGTACCCTCCTACGAGCAGTACTTC.

V and J are TRBV11-3 and TRBJ1-3; D call uncertain. Germline V gene lookup returns CDR1 SGHNT and CDR2 YENEEA. The CDR3 runs to 13 residues. Trimming removed 3 bases from V and 0 bases from J, with 3 bases in between. In DNA, the CDR3 is TGTGCCAGCAGCTTGGGCTCTGGAAACACCATATATTTT. Translation gives CASSLGSGNTIYF. Full variable domain (outside the CDR3, taken from reference TRBV11-3 and TRBJ1-3): EAGVVQSPRYKIIEKKQPVAFWCNPISGHNTLYWYLQNLGQGPELLIRYENEEAVDDSQLPKDRFSAERLKGVDSTLKIQPAELGDSAVYLCASSLGSGNTIYFGEGSWLTVV.

This sequence joins TRBV7-2 and TRBJ2-3; D is unclear. The CDR3 extends over 14 amino acids. In germline, CDR1 is SGHTA, CDR2 FQGNSA. Trimming shortened V by 2 bases and J by 2 bases, and 8 bases separated the two germline ends. The CDR3 loop is CASSLIPNTDTQYF. Here the CDR3 DNA reads TGTGCCAGCAGCTTAATCCCAAACACAGATACGCAGTATTTT.

This chain links TRBV15 with TRBJ1-1, with TRBD1 as a possible D gene (6 bases). V lost 0 bases and J 1 base, leaving 9 bases between the germline ends. The CDR3 extends over 15 amino acids. Germline V gives CDR1 LNHNV, CDR2 YYDKDF (reference sequence). The CDR3 is CATSREGGSNTEAFF. The CDR3, as DNA: TGTGCCACCAGCAGAGAGGGGGGCTCGAACACTGAAGCTTTCTTT.

V is TRBV2 and J is TRBJ2-2, with TRBD2 matching 11 bases. Germline V gene lookup returns CDR1 SNHLY and CDR2 FYNNEI. Trimming removed 6 bases from V and 0 bases from J; junction bases left unmatched: 3. The CDR3 covers 16 residues. CDR3 sequence: CASSTTSGTNTGELFF. DNA of the CDR3: TGTGCCAGCAGCACGACTAGCGGGACGAACACCGGGGAGCTGTTTTTT. The full variable domain, rest sourced from reference TRBV2 and TRBJ2-2, is EPEVTQTPSHQVTQMGQEVILRCVPISNHLYFYWYRQILGQKVEFLVSFYNNEISEKSEIFDDQFSVERPDGSNFTLKIRSTKLEDSAMYFCASSTTSGTNTGELFFGEGSRLTVL.

The V and J genes are TRBV5-1 and TRBJ2-2; D ambiguous. This CDR3 contains 13 residues. Germline V CDR1 and CDR2: SGHRS, YFSETQ. Trimming removed 3 bases from V and 8 bases from J, with 11 bases in between. CDR3 in DNA: TGCGCCAGCAGCTCCACCCTAGGGGGGGAGCTGTTTTTT. It yields the protein CASSSTLGGELFF.

This clone was observed once. The V and J genes are TRBV6-5 and TRBJ1-2; a possible D gene is TRBD1 (6 bases). This CDR3 is 14 amino acids long. The germline V and J ends were trimmed by 5 bases and 0 bases, with 10 bases remaining between them. Germline V gene data show CDR1 as MNHEY and CDR2 as SVGAGI. The CDR3 DNA reads TGTGCCAGCAGTACAGGGATATCTAACTATGGCTACACCTTC. Translation gives CASSTGISNYGYTF.

This clone was detected a few times. The V and J genes are TRBV29-1 and TRBJ2-5; 7 bases fit TRBD1. CDR1 SQVTM and CDR2 ANQGSEA come from the germline V gene. V lost 0 bases, J lost 3 bases, and 7 bases stayed unmatched. The CDR3 runs 15 residues. The CDR3 sequence: CSVEEGTVRKETQYF. DNA for the CDR3: TGCAGCGTTGAAGAGGGGACAGTAAGGAAAGAGACCCAGTACTTC.

This sequence joins TRBV19 and TRBJ2-3; D ambiguous. The CDR3 spans 15 residues. V was clipped by 5 bases and J by 1 base, with 13 bases between them. Germline-derived CDR1 and CDR2 are LNHDA and SQIVND (reference sequence). The CDR3 region has the DNA TGTGCCAGTAGTCCGTCCAGGCTCGGCACAGATACGCAGTATTTT. It is translated as CASSPSRLGTDTQYF.

The chain employs TRBV2 and TRBJ2-7; 12 bases line up with TRBD1. There are 13 residues in the CDR3. V trimming: 7 bases; J trimming: 6 bases; junction bases outside the gene matches: 4. The V gene's germline CDR1 is SNHLY and CDR2 FYNNEI. CDR3 region: CASKGQGAGEQYF. DNA of the CDR3: TGTGCCAGCAAGGGACAGGGGGCTGGCGAGCAGTACTTC.

CDR3 protein: CASSLGRVNTEAFF. The CDR3 nucleotides are TGCGCCAGCAGCCTCGGTCGGGTGAACACTGAAGCTTTCTTT. V is TRBV4-1 and J is TRBJ1-1; D remains ambiguous. V was cut by 4 bases and J by 0 bases, with 9 bases left in between. Per germline, CDR1 MGHRA and CDR2 YSYEKL. The CDR3 is made up of 14 amino acids.

The chain couples TRBV19 to TRBJ2-3, with TRBD1 matching 8 bases. J lost 3 bases, V lost 6 bases, and 14 bases had no gene match. The CDR3 length is 17 residues. The V gene's germline CDR1 is LNHDA and CDR2 SQIVND (reference sequence). In nucleotides, the CDR3 is TGTGCCAGTAGGCCCGCTCCGGGACAGGTTCGGACAGATACGCAGTATTTT. The encoded protein is CASRPAPGQVRTDTQYF.

The chain carries TRBV7-9 and TRBJ2-7, with 7 bases matching TRBD2. This CDR3 is built from 16 residues. Germline V gene data show CDR1 as SEHNR and CDR2 as FQNEAQ (reference sequence). J lost 4 bases, V lost 5 bases, and 14 bases had no gene match. DNA of the CDR3: TGTGCCAGCAGCCACCCCGCTAGCGGTGGTGGGTACGAGCAGTACTTC. Its protein is CASSHPASGGGYEQYF.

For the CDR3, the DNA is TGTGCCAGCATGAGAGGGACTGAAGCTTTCTTT. Its translation: CASMRGTEAFF. The chain is built from TRBV6-5 and TRBJ1-1; D gene uncertain. CDR3 length: 11 amino acids. Germline values: CDR1 MNHEY, CDR2 SVGAGI. Between the trimmed V and J ends, which lost 7 bases and 5 bases, there was a span of 8 bases.

In its sample, this clone was seen once. J is TRBJ2-2 and V is TRBV5-1; 10 nucleotides line up with TRBD1. The CDR3 runs 19 residues. With 4 bases clipped from V and 4 bases from J, the junction kept 16 bases outside the gene matches. Germline V gives CDR1 SGHRS, CDR2 YFSETQ. CDR3 sequence (DNA): TGCGCCAGCAGCCTTACGGGGACAGGGGCGCGGGGGAGCACCGGGGAGCTGTTTTTT. Translated, it gives CASSLTGTGARGSTGELFF.

The chain links TRBV6-5 to TRBJ2-2, with TRBD1 matching over 7 bases. Germline-derived CDR1 and CDR2 are MNHEY and SVGAGI. V lost 8 bases and J lost 1; bases outside the gene matches: 4. The CDR3 is 14 amino acids. CDR3 nucleotides: TGTGCCAGCCGACGGACAGGGAACACCGGGGAGCTGTTTTTT. Protein sequence: CASRRTGNTGELFF.

The chain employs TRBV4-1 and TRBJ2-5; weak D call: TRBD2 (6 bases). The ends were cut back, 1 base at V and 7 bases at J, with 19 bases in the middle. CDR3 length: 16 amino acids. CDR1 MGHRA and CDR2 YSYEKL come from the germline V gene. CDR3 nucleotides: TGCGCCAGCAGCCAAGCCGAAGGACCGGCCGGGGGGACCCAGTACTTC. Translating it yields CASSQAEGPAGGTQYF.

This clone came up once. The chain links TRBV30 to TRBJ1-3; D not resolved. Germline V gene sequence: CDR1 GTSNPN, CDR2 SVGIG (reference sequence). Trimming stripped 7 bases from V and 0 bases from J, with 10 bases between. The CDR3 extends over 13 amino acids. In DNA, the CDR3 is TGTGCCTCCCAGCGGGACTCTGGAAACACCATATATTTT. It translates to CASQRDSGNTIYF.

V gene TRBV7-2 combines with J gene TRBJ1-2, with 9 bases fitting TRBD1. V lost 3 bases to trimming and J lost 10 bases; unmatched junction nucleotides: 9. Germline V gene data show CDR1 as SGHTA and CDR2 as FQGNSA. CDR3 length: 14 residues. CDR3 nucleotide sequence: TGTGCCAGCAGCTTTTTTGCGGACAGGGGTGCCTACACCTTC. Its protein is CASSFFADRGAYTF. Variable domain in full (rest from reference TRBV7-2 and TRBJ1-2): GAGVSQSPSNKVTEKGKDVELRCDPISGHTALYWYRQSLGQGLEFLIYFQGNSAPDKSGLPSDRFSAERTGGSVSTLTIQRTQQEDSAVYLCASSFFADRGAYTFGSGTRLTVV.